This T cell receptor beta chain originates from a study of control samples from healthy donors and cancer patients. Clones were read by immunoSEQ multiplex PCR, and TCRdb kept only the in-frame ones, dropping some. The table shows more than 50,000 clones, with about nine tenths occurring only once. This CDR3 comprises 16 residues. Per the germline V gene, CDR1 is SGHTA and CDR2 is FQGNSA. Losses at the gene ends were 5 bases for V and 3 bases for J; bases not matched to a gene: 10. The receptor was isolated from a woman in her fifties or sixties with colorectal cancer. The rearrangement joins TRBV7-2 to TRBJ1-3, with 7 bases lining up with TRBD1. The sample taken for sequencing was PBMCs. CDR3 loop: CASSPRGGGNGNTIYF. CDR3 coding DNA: TGTGCCAGCAGCCCTAGGGGAGGGGGCAATGGAAACACCATATATTTT.